These T cell receptor beta chains were read from a single sample in a study of shared clonotypes between healthy human individuals. Here immunoSEQ multiplex PCR was the method, and the copy in TCRdb shows in-frame clones only, minus some. This table has over a million clones, approximately 76% appearing once. Sequencing was done on a sample of memory CD4+ T cells sorted from blood. The source is a man between 18 and 35 years old in good health. The CDR3 runs from the conserved cysteine through the conserved F or W. D genes are given only for firm matches. The size entry is marked missing in some rows and otherwise reads once, few, many or a size class.

d_call: .; clone_size: .; v_call: TRBV11-2; j_call: TRBJ1-4; cdr3_nt: TGTGCCAGCAGCTTAGGGCCCAATGAAAAACTGTTTTTT; cdr3_aa: CASSLGPNEKLFF
d_call: TRBD1; clone_size: .; v_call: TRBV7-9; j_call: TRBJ1-1; cdr3_nt: TGTGCCAGCAGCGCATCACGGGACAGCGAAGCTTTCTTT; cdr3_aa: CASSASRDSEAFF
d_call: .; clone_size: once; v_call: TRBV7-2; j_call: TRBJ2-1; cdr3_nt: TGTGCCAGCAGTTCCAGCACGGGGTGGGAACGGTTCTTC; cdr3_aa: CASSSSTGWERFF
d_call: TRBD1; clone_size: .; v_call: TRBV5-1; j_call: TRBJ1-4; cdr3_nt: TGCGCCAGCAGCCCGCGACAGGGGCGGGATGAAAAACTGTTTTTT; cdr3_aa: CASSPRQGRDEKLFF
d_call: .; clone_size: .; v_call: TRBV28; j_call: TRBJ2-2; cdr3_nt: TGTGCCAGCAGGGGGAGTCAGAACACCGGGGAGCTGTTTTTT; cdr3_aa: CASRGSQNTGELFF
d_call: .; clone_size: .; v_call: TRBV18; j_call: TRBJ2-5; cdr3_nt: TGTGCCAGCTCACCGTTGAACACACAAGAGACCCAGTACTTC; cdr3_aa: CASSPLNTQETQYF
d_call: .; clone_size: few; v_call: TRBV10-2; j_call: TRBJ1-1; cdr3_nt: TGCGCCAGCAGTAGGACAGTAATGAACACTGAAGCTTTCTTT; cdr3_aa: CASSRTVMNTEAFF
d_call: .; clone_size: .; v_call: TRBV10-3; j_call: TRBJ2-5; cdr3_nt: TGTGCCATCAGTGAGTCGGTGGGGCCAGAGACCCAGTACTTC; cdr3_aa: CAISESVGPETQYF
d_call: TRBD1; clone_size: once; v_call: TRBV7-2; j_call: TRBJ2-7; cdr3_nt: TGTGCCAGCAGCGGCAGGGGGCTGTTAGAATACGAGCAGTACTTC; cdr3_aa: CASSGRGLLEYEQYF
d_call: .; clone_size: .; v_call: TRBV7-6; j_call: TRBJ1-6; cdr3_nt: TGTGCCAGCAGCTTAGGACAGGTCTATAATTCACCCCTCCACTTT; cdr3_aa: CASSLGQVYNSPLHF
d_call: .; clone_size: .; v_call: TRBV6-5; j_call: TRBJ2-3; cdr3_nt: TGTGCCAGCAAAGGTTCGCCCTTTACAGATACGCAGTATTTT; cdr3_aa: CASKGSPFTDTQYF
d_call: .; clone_size: .; v_call: TRBV10-3; j_call: TRBJ2-7; cdr3_nt: TGTGCCATCAGTGAGGCAGCGGCCGGTGGGGAGCAGTACTTC; cdr3_aa: CAISEAAAGGEQYF
d_call: .; clone_size: .; v_call: TRBV7-2; j_call: TRBJ1-6; cdr3_nt: TGTGCCAGCAGCTTAAGGGACGGTGGCACCAATTCACCCCTCCACTTT; cdr3_aa: CASSLRDGGTNSPLHF
d_call: .; clone_size: .; v_call: TRBV11-2; j_call: TRBJ1-2; cdr3_nt: TGTGCCAGCAGCTTAGGACGGGGGTTAGGTGGCTACACCTTC; cdr3_aa: CASSLGRGLGGYTF
d_call: .; clone_size: .; v_call: TRBV27; j_call: TRBJ1-2; cdr3_nt: TGTGCCAGCACCCTTTACCGGCAGGGGCAGGGCTATGGCTACACCTTC; cdr3_aa: CASTLYRQGQGYGYTF
d_call: TRBD1; clone_size: .; v_call: TRBV29-1; j_call: TRBJ1-4; cdr3_nt: TGCAGCGCTGGACAGGGAACTAATGAAAAACTGTTTTTT; cdr3_aa: CSAGQGTNEKLFF
d_call: TRBD2; clone_size: .; v_call: TRBV13; j_call: TRBJ2-1; cdr3_nt: TGTGCCAGCAGCACCCGCCGGGGACTAGCGGGAGGATACAATGAGCAGTTCTTC; cdr3_aa: CASSTRRGLAGGYNEQFF
d_call: .; clone_size: .; v_call: TRBV5-5; j_call: TRBJ1-6; cdr3_nt: TGTGCCAGCAGCTCCTTACCCCAGCGCGGGGGGAATAATTCACCCCTCCACTTT; cdr3_aa: CASSSLPQRGGNNSPLHF
d_call: TRBD1; clone_size: .; v_call: TRBV28; j_call: TRBJ2-5; cdr3_nt: TGTGCCAGCAGCCCATCCGTCGCAGGGGGCGCCAGGACCCAGTACTTC; cdr3_aa: CASSPSVAGGARTQYF
d_call: TRBD2; clone_size: .; v_call: TRBV28; j_call: TRBJ2-3; cdr3_nt: TGTGCCAGCAACAGAGCGGGGGGCACAGATACGCAGTATTTT; cdr3_aa: CASNRAGGTDTQYF
d_call: TRBD1; clone_size: .; v_call: TRBV28; j_call: TRBJ2-1; cdr3_nt: TGTGCCAGCACCCTGGGACAGGGGCCCCGCAATGAGCAGTTCTTC; cdr3_aa: CASTLGQGPRNEQFF
d_call: .; clone_size: .; v_call: TRBV19; j_call: TRBJ2-1; cdr3_nt: TGTGCCAGTAGTATAGGGTGGGTGTACAATGAGCAGTTCTTC; cdr3_aa: CASSIGWVYNEQFF
d_call: .; clone_size: once; v_call: TRBV6-1; j_call: TRBJ1-4; cdr3_nt: TGTGCCAGCAGTCGGACGGAAACTAATGAAAAACTGTTTTTT; cdr3_aa: CASSRTETNEKLFF
d_call: .; clone_size: .; v_call: TRBV5-1; j_call: TRBJ1-1; cdr3_nt: TGCGCCAGCAGTTTGGCGGGGAGATCTGAAGCTTTCTTT; cdr3_aa: CASSLAGRSEAFF
d_call: TRBD1; clone_size: .; v_call: TRBV5-1; j_call: TRBJ1-3; cdr3_nt: TGCGCCAGCAGCTTGCAGGGGGCATCTGGAAACACCATATATTTT; cdr3_aa: CASSLQGASGNTIYF
d_call: .; clone_size: .; v_call: TRBV27; j_call: TRBJ1-3; cdr3_nt: TGTGCCAGCAGTTTATCAGGGGTTCTCTCTGGAAACACCATATATTTT; cdr3_aa: CASSLSGVLSGNTIYF
d_call: .; clone_size: .; v_call: TRBV30; j_call: TRBJ1-5; cdr3_nt: TGTGCCTGGAGTGTACTTTTGGGGAATCAGCCCCAGCATTTT; cdr3_aa: CAWSVLLGNQPQHF
d_call: .; clone_size: .; v_call: TRBV2; j_call: TRBJ1-5; cdr3_nt: TGTGCCAGCGGGCAGGGAGGGAATCAGCCCCAGCATTTT; cdr3_aa: CASGQGGNQPQHF
d_call: TRBD2; clone_size: .; v_call: TRBV9; j_call: TRBJ2-1; cdr3_nt: TGTGCCAGCAGCGTAGGACTAGCGGGAGAGGGTGGGAATGAGCAGTTCTTC; cdr3_aa: CASSVGLAGEGGNEQFF
d_call: .; clone_size: few; v_call: TRBV6-1; j_call: TRBJ2-5; cdr3_nt: TGTGCCAGCAGTGAAGGGGGGACGGTACAAGAGACCCAGTACTTC; cdr3_aa: CASSEGGTVQETQYF
d_call: TRBD1; clone_size: .; v_call: TRBV6-5; j_call: TRBJ2-2; cdr3_nt: TGTGCCAGCAGTCCCGAGACAGGGACCGGGGAGCTGTTTTTT; cdr3_aa: CASSPETGTGELFF
d_call: TRBD2; clone_size: .; v_call: TRBV14; j_call: TRBJ2-5; cdr3_nt: TGTGCCAGCAGCCCCCGAGGACTAGCGGGTACGGAGACCCAGTACTTC; cdr3_aa: CASSPRGLAGTETQYF
d_call: TRBD1; clone_size: .; v_call: TRBV28; j_call: TRBJ1-2; cdr3_nt: TGTGCCAGCACCGAAGGGGGACAGAACTATGGCTACACCTTC; cdr3_aa: CASTEGGQNYGYTF
d_call: .; clone_size: .; v_call: TRBV11-2; j_call: TRBJ2-1; cdr3_nt: TGTGCCAGCAGCTTAGATTATGGACCCCCGGTGGACAATGAGCAGTTCTTC; cdr3_aa: CASSLDYGPPVDNEQFF
d_call: .; clone_size: .; v_call: TRBV6-5; j_call: TRBJ1-6; cdr3_nt: TGTGCCAGCAGTTTCCGACAGGCGTTAGATTCACCCCTCCACTTT; cdr3_aa: CASSFRQALDSPLHF
d_call: TRBD1; clone_size: many; v_call: TRBV5-1; j_call: TRBJ2-1; cdr3_nt: TGCGCCAGCAGCCCCCGACAGGGAGAAAGCTATGAGCAGTTCTTC; cdr3_aa: CASSPRQGESYEQFF
d_call: .; clone_size: .; v_call: TRBV7-2; j_call: TRBJ2-1; cdr3_nt: TGTGCCAGCAGCTCCCGTAGTAACTCCTACAATGAGCAGTTCTTC; cdr3_aa: CASSSRSNSYNEQFF
d_call: .; clone_size: .; v_call: TRBV7-2; j_call: TRBJ1-4; cdr3_nt: TGTGCCAGCAGCTTAGGGACAGTTTTTAATGAAAAACTGTTTTTT; cdr3_aa: CASSLGTVFNEKLFF
d_call: .; clone_size: .; v_call: TRBV10-3; j_call: TRBJ2-7; cdr3_nt: TGTGCCATCAGTGAGTCGGGCGGGAAACCCTACGAGCAGTACTTC; cdr3_aa: CAISESGGKPYEQYF
d_call: .; clone_size: .; v_call: TRBV2; j_call: TRBJ2-6; cdr3_nt: TGTGCCAGCAGCGGGGCCGGCGGGGCCAACGTCCTGACTTTC; cdr3_aa: CASSGAGGANVLTF